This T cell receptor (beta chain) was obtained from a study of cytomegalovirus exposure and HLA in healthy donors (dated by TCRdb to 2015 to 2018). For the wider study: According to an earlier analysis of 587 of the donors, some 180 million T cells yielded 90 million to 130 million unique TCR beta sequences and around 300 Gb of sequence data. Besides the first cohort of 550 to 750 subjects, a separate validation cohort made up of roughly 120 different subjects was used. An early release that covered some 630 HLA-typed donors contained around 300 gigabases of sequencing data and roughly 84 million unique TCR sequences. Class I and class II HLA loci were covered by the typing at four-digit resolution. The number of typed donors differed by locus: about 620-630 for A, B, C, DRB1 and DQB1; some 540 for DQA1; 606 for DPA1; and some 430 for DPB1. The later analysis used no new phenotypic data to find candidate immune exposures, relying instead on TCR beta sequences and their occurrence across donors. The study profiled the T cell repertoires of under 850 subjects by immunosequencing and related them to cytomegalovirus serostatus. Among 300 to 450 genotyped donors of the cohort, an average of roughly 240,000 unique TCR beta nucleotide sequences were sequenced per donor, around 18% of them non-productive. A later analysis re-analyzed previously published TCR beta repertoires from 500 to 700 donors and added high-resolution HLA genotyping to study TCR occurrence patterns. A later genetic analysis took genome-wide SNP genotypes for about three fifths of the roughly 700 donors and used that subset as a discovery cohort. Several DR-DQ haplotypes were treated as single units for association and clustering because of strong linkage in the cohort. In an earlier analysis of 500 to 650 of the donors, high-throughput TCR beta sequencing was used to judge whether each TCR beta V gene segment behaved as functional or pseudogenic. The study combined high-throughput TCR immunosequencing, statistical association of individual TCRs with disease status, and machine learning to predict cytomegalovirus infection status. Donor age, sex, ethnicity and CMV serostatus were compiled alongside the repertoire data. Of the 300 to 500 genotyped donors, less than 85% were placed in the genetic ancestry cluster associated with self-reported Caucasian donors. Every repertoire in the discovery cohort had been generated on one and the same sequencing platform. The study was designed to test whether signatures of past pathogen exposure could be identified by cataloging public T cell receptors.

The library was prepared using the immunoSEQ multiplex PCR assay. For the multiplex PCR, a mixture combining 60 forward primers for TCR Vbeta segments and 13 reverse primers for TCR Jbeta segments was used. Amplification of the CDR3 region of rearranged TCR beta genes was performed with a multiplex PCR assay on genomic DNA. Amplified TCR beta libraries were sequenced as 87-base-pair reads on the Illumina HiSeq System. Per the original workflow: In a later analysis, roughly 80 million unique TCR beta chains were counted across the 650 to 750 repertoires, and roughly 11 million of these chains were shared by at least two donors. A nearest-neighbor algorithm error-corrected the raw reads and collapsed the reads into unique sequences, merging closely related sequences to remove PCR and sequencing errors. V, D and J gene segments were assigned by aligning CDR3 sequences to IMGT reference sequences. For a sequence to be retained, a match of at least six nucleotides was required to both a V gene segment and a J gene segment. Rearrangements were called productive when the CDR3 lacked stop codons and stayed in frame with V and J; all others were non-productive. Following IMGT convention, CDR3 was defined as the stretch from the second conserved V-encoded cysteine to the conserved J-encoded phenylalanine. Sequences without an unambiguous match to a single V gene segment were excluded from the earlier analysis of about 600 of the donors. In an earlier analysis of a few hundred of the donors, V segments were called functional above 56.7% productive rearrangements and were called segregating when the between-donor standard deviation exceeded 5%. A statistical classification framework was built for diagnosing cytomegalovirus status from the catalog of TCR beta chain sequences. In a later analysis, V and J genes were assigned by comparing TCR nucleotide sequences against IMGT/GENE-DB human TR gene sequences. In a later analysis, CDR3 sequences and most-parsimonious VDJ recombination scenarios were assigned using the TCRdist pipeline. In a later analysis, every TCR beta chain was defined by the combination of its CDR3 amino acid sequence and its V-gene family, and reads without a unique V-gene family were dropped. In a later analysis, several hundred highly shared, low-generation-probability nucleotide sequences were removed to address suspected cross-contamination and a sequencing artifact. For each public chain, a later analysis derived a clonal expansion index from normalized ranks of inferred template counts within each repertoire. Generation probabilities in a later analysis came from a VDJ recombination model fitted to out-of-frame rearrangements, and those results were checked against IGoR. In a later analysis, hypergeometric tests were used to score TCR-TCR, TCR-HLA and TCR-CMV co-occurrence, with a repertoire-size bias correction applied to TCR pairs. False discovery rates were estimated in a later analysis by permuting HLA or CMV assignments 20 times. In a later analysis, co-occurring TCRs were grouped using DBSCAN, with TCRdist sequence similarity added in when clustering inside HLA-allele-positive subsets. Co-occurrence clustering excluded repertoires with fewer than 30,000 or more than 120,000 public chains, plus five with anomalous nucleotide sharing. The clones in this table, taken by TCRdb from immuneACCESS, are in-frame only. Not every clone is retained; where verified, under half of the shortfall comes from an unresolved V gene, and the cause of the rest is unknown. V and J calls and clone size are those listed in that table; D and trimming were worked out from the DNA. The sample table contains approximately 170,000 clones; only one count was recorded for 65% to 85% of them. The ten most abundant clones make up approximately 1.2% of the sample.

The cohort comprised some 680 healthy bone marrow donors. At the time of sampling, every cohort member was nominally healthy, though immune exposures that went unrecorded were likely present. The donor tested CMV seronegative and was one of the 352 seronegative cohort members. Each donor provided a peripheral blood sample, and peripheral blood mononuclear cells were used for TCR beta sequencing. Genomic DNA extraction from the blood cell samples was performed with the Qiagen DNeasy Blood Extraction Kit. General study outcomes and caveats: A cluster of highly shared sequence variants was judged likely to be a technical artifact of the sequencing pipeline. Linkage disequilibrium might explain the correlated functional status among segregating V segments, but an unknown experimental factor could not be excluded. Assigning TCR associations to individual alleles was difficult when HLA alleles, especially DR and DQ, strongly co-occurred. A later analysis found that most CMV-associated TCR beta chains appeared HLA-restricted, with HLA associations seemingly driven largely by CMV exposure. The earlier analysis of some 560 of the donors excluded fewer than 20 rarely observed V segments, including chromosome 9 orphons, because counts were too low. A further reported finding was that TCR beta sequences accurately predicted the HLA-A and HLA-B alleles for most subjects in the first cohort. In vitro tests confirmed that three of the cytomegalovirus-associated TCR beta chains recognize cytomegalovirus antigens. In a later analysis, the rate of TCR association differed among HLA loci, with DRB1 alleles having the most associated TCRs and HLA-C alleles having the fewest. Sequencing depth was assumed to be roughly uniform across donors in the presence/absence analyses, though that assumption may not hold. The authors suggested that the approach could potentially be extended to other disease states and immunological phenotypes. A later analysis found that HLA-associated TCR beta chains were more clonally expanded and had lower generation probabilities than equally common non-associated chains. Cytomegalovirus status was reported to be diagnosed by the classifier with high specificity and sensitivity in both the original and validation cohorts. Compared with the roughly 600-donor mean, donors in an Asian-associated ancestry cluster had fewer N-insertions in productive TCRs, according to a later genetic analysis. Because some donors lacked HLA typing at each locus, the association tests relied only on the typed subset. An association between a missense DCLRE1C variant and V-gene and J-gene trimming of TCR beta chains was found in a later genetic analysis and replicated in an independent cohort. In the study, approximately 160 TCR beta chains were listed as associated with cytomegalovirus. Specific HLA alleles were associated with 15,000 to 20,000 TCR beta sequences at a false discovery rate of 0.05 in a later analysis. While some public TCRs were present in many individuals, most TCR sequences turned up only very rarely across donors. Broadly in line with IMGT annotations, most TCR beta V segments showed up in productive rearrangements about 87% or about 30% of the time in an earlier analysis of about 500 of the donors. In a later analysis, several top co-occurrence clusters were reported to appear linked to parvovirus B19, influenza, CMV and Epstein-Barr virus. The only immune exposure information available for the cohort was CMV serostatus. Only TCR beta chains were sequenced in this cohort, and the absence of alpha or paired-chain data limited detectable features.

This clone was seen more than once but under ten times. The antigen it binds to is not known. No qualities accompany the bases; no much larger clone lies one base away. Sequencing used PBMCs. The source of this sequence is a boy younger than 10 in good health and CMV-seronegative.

CDR3 protein: CASSPIGFSGNTEAFF. The DNA sequence is given as TGTGCCAGCAGTCCCATCGGATTTTCGGGGAACACTGAAGCTTTCTTT. Recombination joined TRBV27 with TRBJ1-1, with the D gene call left open. At the junction V is shortened by 5 bases and J by 1 base, with 17 bases in between. The germline V gene (reference sequence) specifies MNHEY as CDR1 and SMNVEV as CDR2. Including the terminal cysteine and phenylalanine, the CDR3 comprises 16 residues. Only CDR3 DNA remains: 48 bases, in frame from the first base.